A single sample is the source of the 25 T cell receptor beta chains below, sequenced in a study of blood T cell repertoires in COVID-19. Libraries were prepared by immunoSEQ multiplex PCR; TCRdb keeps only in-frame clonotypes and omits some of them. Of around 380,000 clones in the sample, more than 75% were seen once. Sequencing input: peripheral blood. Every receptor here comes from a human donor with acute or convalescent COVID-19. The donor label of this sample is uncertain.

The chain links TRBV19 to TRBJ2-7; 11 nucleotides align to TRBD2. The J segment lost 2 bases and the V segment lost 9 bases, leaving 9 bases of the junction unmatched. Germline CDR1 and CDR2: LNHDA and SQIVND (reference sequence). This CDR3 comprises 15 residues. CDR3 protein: CASRGGTSGPYEQYF. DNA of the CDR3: TGTGCCAGCAGAGGGGGGACTAGCGGTCCCTACGAGCAGTACTTC.

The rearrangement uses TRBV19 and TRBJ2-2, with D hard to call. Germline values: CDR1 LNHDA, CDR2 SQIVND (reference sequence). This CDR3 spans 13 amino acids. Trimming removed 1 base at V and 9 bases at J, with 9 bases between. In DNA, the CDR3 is TGTGCCAGTAGTATAGGCCCGGTATGGGAGCTGTTTTTT. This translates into CASSIGPVWELFF. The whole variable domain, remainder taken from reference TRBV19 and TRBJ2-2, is DGGITQSPKYLFRKEGQNVTLSCEQNLNHDAMYWYRQDPGQGLRLIYYSQIVNDFQKGDIAEGYSVSREKKESFPLTVTSAQKNPTAFYLCASSIGPVWELFFGEGSRLTVL.

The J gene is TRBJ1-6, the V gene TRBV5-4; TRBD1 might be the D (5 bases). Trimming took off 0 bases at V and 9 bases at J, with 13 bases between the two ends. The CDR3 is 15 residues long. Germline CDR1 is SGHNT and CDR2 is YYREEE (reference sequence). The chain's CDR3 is CASSLDRGIGSPLHF. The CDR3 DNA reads TGTGCCAGCAGCTTGGATAGGGGAATAGGTTCACCCCTCCACTTT.

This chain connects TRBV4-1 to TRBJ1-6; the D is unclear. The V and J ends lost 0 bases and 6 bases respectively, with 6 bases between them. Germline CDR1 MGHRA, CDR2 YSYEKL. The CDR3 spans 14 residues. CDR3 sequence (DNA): TGCGCCAGCAGCCAAGATGCCAGTAATTCACCCCTCCACTTT. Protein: CASSQDASNSPLHF.

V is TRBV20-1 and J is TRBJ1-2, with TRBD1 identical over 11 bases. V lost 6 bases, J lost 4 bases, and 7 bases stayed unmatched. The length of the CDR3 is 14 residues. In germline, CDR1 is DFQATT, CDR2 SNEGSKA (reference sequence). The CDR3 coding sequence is TGCAGTGCCAGTGGGGACAGGGGGGCCTATGGCTACACCTTC. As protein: CSASGDRGAYGYTF.

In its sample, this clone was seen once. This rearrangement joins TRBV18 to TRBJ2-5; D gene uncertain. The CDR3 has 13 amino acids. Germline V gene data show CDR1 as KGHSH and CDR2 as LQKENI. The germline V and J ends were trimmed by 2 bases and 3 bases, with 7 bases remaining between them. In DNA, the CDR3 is TGTGCCAGCTCACCAGGGCAGGAAGAGACCCAGTACTTC. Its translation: CASSPGQEETQYF.

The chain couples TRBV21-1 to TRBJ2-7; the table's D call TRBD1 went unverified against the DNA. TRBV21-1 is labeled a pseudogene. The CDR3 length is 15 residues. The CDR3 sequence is CASSKSAGYSYEQYF. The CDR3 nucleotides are TGTGCCAGCAGCAAATCGGCAGGTTACTCCTACGAGCAGTACTTC.

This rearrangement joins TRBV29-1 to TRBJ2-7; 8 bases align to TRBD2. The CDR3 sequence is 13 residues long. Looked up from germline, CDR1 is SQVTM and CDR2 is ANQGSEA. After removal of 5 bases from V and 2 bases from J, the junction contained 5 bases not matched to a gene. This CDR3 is CSVTSGATYEQYF. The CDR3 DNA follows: TGCAGCGTTACTAGCGGTGCCACCTACGAGCAGTACTTC.

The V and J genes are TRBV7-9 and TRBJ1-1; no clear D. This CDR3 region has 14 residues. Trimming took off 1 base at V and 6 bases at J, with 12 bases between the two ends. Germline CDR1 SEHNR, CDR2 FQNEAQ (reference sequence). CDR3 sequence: CASSLEGSGAEAFF. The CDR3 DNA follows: TGTGCCAGCAGCTTAGAGGGTAGCGGCGCTGAAGCTTTCTTT.

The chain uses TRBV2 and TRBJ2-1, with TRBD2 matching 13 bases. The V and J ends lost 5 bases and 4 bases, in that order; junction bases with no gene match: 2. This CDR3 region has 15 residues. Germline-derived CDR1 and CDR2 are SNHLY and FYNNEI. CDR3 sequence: CASSQLAGGYNEQFF. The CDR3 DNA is TGTGCCAGCAGTCAACTAGCGGGGGGGTACAATGAGCAGTTCTTC.

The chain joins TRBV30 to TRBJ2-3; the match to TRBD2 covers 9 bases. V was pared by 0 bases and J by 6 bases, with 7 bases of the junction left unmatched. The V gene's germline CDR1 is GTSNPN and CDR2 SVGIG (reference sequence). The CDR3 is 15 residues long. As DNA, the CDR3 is TGTGCCTGGAGTGTCCTAGGCGGGGGGGTTGATACGCAGTATTTT. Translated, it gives CAWSVLGGGVDTQYF.

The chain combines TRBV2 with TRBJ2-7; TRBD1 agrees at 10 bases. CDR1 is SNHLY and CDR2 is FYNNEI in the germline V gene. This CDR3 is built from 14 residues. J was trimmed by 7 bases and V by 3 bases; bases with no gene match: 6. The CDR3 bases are TGTGCCAGCAGTGAGGGGACAGGGGCGAGGGAGCAGTACTTC. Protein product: CASSEGTGAREQYF.

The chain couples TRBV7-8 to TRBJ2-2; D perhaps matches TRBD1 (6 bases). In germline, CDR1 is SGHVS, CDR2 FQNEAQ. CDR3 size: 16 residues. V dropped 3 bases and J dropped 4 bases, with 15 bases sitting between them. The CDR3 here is CASSFLHTGSTGELFF. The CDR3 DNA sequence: TGTGCCAGCAGCTTCCTCCACACAGGGTCCACCGGGGAGCTGTTTTTT. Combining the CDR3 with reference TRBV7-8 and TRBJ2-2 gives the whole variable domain GAGVSQSPRYKVAKRGQDVALRCDPISGHVSLFWYQQALGQGPEFLTYFQNEAQLDKSGLPSDRFFAERPEGSVSTLKIQRTQQEDSAVYLCASSFLHTGSTGELFFGEGSRLTVL.

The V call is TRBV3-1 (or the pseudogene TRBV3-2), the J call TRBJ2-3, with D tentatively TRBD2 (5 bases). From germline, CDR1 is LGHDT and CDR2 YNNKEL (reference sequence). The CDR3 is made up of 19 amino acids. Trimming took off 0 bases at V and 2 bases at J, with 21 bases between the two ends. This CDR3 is CASSQDMGLGVVHTDTQYF. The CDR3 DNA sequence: TGTGCCAGCAGCCAAGATATGGGGTTGGGAGTTGTCCACACAGATACGCAGTATTTT.

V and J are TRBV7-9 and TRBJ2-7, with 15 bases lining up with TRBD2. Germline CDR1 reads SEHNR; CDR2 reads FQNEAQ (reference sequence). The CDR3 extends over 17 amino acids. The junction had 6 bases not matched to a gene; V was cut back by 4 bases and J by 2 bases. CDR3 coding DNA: TGTGCCAGCAGCTCCACGGGACTAGCGGGAGGAGCCTACGAGCAGTACTTC. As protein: CASSSTGLAGGAYEQYF.

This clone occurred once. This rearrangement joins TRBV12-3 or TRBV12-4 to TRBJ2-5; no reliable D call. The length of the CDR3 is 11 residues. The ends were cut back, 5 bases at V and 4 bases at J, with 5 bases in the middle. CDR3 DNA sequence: TGTGCCAGCAGTCACTCAGAGACCCAGTACTTC. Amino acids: CASSHSETQYF.

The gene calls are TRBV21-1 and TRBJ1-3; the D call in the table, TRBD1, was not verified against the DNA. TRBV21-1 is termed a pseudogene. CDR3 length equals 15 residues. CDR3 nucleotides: TGTGCCAGCAGCCCACAGGGGGCTGGGGGAAACACCATATATTTT. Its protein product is CASSPQGAGGNTIYF.

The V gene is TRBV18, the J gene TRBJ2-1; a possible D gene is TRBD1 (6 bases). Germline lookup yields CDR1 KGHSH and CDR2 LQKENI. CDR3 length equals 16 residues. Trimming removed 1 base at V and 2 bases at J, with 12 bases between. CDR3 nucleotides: TGTGCCAGCTCACCACGGTTGACAGGAACCTACAATGAGCAGTTCTTC. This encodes CASSPRLTGTYNEQFF.

CDR3 loop: CASSPDRGQEKLFF. The CDR3 nucleotides are TGTGCCAGCAGCCCGGACAGGGGGCAAGAAAAACTGTTTTTT. The V and J genes are TRBV6-5 and TRBJ1-4, with 11 bases identical to TRBD1. Germline assignment: CDR1 MNHEY and CDR2 SVGAGI. This CDR3 spans 14 amino acids. The ends lost 6 bases at V and 8 bases at J; junction bases unmatched: 5.

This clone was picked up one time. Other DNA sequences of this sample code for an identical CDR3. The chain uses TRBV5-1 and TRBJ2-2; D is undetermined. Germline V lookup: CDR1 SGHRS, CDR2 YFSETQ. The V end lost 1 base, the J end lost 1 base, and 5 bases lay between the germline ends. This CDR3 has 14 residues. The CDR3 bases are TGCGCCAGCAGCTTGTCAGGGAACACCGGGGAGCTGTTTTTT. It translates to CASSLSGNTGELFF.

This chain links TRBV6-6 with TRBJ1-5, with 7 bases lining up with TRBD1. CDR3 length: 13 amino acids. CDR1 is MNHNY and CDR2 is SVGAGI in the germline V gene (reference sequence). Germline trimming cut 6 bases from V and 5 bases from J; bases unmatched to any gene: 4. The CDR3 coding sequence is TGTGCCAGCAGCCCCGGGACAGATCAGCCCCAGCATTTT. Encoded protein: CASSPGTDQPQHF.

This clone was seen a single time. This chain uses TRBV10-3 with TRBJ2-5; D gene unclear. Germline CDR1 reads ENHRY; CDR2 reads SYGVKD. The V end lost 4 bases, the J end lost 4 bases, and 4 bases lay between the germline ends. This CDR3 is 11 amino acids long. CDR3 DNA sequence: TGTGCCATCAGTGTGGCAGAGACCCAGTACTTC. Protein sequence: CAISVAETQYF.

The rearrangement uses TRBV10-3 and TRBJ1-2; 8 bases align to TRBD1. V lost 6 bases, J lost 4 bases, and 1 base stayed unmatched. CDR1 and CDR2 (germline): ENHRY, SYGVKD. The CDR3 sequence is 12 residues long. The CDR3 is CAIRGQVYGYTF. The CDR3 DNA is TGTGCCATCAGGGGACAGGTCTATGGCTACACCTTC.

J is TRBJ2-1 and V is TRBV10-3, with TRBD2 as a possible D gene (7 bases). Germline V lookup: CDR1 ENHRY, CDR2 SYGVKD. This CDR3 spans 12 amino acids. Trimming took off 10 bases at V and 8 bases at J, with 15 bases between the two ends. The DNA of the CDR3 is TGTGCCAACCATCGGGGGGCGGATGAGCAGTTCTTC. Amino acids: CANHRGADEQFF.

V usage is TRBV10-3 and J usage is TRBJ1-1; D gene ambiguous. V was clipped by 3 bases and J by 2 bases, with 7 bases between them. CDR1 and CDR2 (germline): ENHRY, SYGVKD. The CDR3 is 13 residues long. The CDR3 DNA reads TGTGCCATCAGTGATCAGGCCAACACTGAAGCTTTCTTT. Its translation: CAISDQANTEAFF.